These 10 T cell receptor beta chains came from one sample sequenced in a study of blood T cell repertoires in COVID-19. The assay was immunoSEQ multiplex PCR, and TCRdb's table has in-frame clones only and misses some. Of tens of thousands of clones detected, more than 60% appear once; the ten largest clones hold approximately 30%. The sequenced material came from peripheral blood. The receptors were sampled from an older woman with acute or convalescent COVID-19.

The chain links TRBV28 to TRBJ2-7, with D perhaps TRBD2 (6 bases). V gave up 3 bases and J gave up 3 bases, with 9 bases separating them. From germline, CDR1 is MDHEN and CDR2 SYDVKM. The CDR3 covers 13 residues. The CDR3 reads CASSFLGGYEQYF. DNA for the CDR3: TGTGCCAGCAGTTTTTTGGGGGGCTACGAGCAGTACTTC.

This chain connects TRBV6-5 to TRBJ2-1; TRBD2 is a possible D gene (5 bases). V was trimmed by 5 bases and J by 7 bases, leaving 6 bases between them. CDR1 MNHEY and CDR2 SVGAGI come from the germline V gene. The length of the CDR3 is 11 residues. CDR3: CASSRTNEQFF. CDR3 sequence (DNA): TGTGCCAGCAGTCGGACTAATGAGCAGTTCTTC.

This chain joins TRBV10-3 and TRBJ2-1; 7 bases are shared with TRBD2. The J segment lost 0 bases and the V segment lost 10 bases, leaving 12 bases of the junction unmatched. This CDR3 has 16 residues. Per germline, CDR1 ENHRY and CDR2 SYGVKD. The DNA for the CDR3 is TGTGCCAGCCGGCGGGAGCGGGAAGTCTCCTACAATGAGCAGTTCTTC. Protein product: CASRREREVSYNEQFF.

The V call is TRBV6-5, the J call TRBJ1-1; D may be TRBD1 (5 bases). The CDR3 loop spans 11 amino acids. V lost 5 bases, J lost 11 bases, and 12 bases lay in between. Germline CDR1 reads MNHEY; CDR2 reads SVGAGI. The CDR3, as DNA: TGTGCCAGCAGTAGACGGGGGTCGGCTTTCTTT. Translation gives CASSRRGSAFF.

The table lists this clone with a few counts. The rearrangement joins TRBV9 to TRBJ2-2; tentative D call: TRBD2 (5 bases). V dropped 0 bases and J dropped 4 bases, with 10 bases sitting between them. In germline, CDR1 is SGDLS, CDR2 YYNGEE. This CDR3 has 15 residues. The CDR3: CASSVGGAGTGELFF. Here the CDR3 DNA reads TGTGCCAGCAGCGTAGGAGGCGCGGGCACCGGGGAGCTGTTTTTT.

This clone was seen only once. The chain carries TRBV18 and TRBJ1-5; 7 bases are a match to TRBD1. This CDR3 is built from 15 residues. Germline V gene data show CDR1 as KGHSH and CDR2 as LQKENI. V dropped 4 bases and J dropped 0; count of bases not matched to a gene: 3. The CDR3 loop is CASSLNRGSNQPQHF. The CDR3 DNA reads as TGTGCCAGCTCACTTAACAGGGGTAGCAATCAGCCCCAGCATTTT.

CDR3 sequence reads: CASSEGVAGVYEQYF. The CDR3 nucleotides read TGTGCCAGCAGTGAAGGGGTAGCGGGAGTCTACGAGCAGTACTTC. The chain carries TRBV6-1 and TRBJ2-7; 9 nucleotides align to TRBD2. From germline, CDR1 is MNHNS and CDR2 SASEGT. This CDR3 is 15 amino acids long. The junction had 4 bases not matched to a gene; V was cut back by 1 base and J by 3 bases.

The chain links TRBV27 to TRBJ1-4, with D possibly matching TRBD1 (5 bases). Germline CDR1 and CDR2: MNHEY and SMNVEV (reference sequence). The length of the CDR3 is 18 residues. The V and J ends lost 6 bases and 1 base respectively, with 21 bases between them. Here the CDR3 reads CASSPLVGGFLTNEKLFF. CDR3 bases: TGTGCCAGCAGCCCGTTAGTCGGGGGATTTTTAACTAATGAAAAACTGTTTTTT.

DNA of the CDR3: TGTGCCAGCAGCTGGATGGCCGGGGGGGCGGTAACCTACGAGCAGTACTTC. Its protein product is CASSWMAGGAVTYEQYF. The chain recombines TRBV5-8 with TRBJ2-7; the match to TRBD2 covers 8 bases. The CDR3 extends over 17 amino acids. The V segment lost 3 bases and the J segment 2 bases; nucleotides outside the gene matches: 13. Looked up from germline, CDR1 is SGHTS and CDR2 is YDEGEE.

The V and J genes are TRBV30 and TRBJ1-1, with D uncertain. Trimming shortened V by 0 bases and J by 8 bases, and 19 bases separated the two germline ends. CDR1 and CDR2 from the germline V gene are GTSNPN and SVGIG (reference sequence). CDR3 size: 15 residues. CDR3 residues: CAWSVSDPTRMEAFF. The DNA of the CDR3 is TGTGCCTGGAGTGTTTCCGACCCGACTAGGATGGAAGCTTTCTTT.